This T cell receptor beta chain appears in the sequencing data of a study of cytomegalovirus exposure and HLA in healthy donors. A word on this clone: Its antigen remains unknown. Other nucleotide sequences from this sample produce the same CDR3.

The germline gives CDR1 LNHDA, CDR2 SQIVND (reference sequence). V was clipped by 6 bases and J by 6 bases; unmatched bases: 2. This CDR3 spans 14 amino acids. Broader study findings: Generally TCR sequences proved uncommon, though certain public TCRs appeared in numerous donors.

Some clones are missing from TCRdb's copy, which holds only in-frame ones; the method was immunoSEQ multiplex PCR. The sample consists of roughly 130,000 clones, roughly 90% of them appearing once. The sample consisted of PBMCs. The V gene is TRBV19, the J gene TRBJ2-1; 13 nucleotides agree with TRBD2. This sequence was found in a man in his thirties or forties in good health and CMV-seronegative. The CDR3 here is CASRLAGGRNEQFF. CDR3 coding DNA: TGTGCCAGTAGACTAGCGGGAGGGCGCAATGAGCAGTTCTTC. Drawing the rest from reference TRBV19 and TRBJ2-1, the complete variable domain is DGGITQSPKYLFRKEGQNVTLSCEQNLNHDAMYWYRQDPGQGLRLIYYSQIVNDFQKGDIAEGYSVSREKKESFPLTVTSAQKNPTAFYLCASRLAGGRNEQFFGPGTRLTVL.